This TCR beta chain comes out of a study of blood T cells in healthy people across ages. As for this clonotype: What it recognizes is unknown.

The CDR3 loop spans 15 amino acids. V gave up 2 bases and J gave up 2 bases, with 12 bases separating them. Germline V gene lookup returns CDR1 LNHNV and CDR2 YYDKDF (reference sequence). Points from the study as a whole: Unsorted PBMCs ruled out conclusive naive versus antigen-experienced comparison.

The second PCR ran about 6 to 12 cycles with a sample-barcoded 5' primer and J-beta primers. The authors tagged each cDNA molecule using a template-switch adaptor with 12 random nucleotides. TCRdb fed the 5' RACE reads into MiXCR, producing one record per CDR3 protein. This table holds about 830,000 distinct CDR3 sequences, nearly 60% found once. Material for sequencing was blood. The chain has TRBV15 and TRBJ2-5; D not resolved. This receptor was obtained from a man aged 30 to 45 in good health. CDR3 sequence (DNA): TGTGCCACCAGCAGAAGATATACAGAACAAGAGACCCAGTACTTC. Translating it yields CATSRRYTEQETQYF.